This T cell receptor (beta chain) was found in a study of glioma-infiltrating T cells after dendritic cell vaccination. The study, taken as a whole, reports: Survival was not directly related to TCR clonality in these patients.

The immunoSEQ assay amplified TCRB CDR3 from up to about 2 ug DNA. Amplification used 60 V beta primers and 13 J beta primers. Using immunoSEQ multiplex PCR, the repertoire was profiled, and TCRdb retains in-frame clones only, with some absent. The table shows fewer than 100,000 clones, with approximately 90% occurring only once. This clone appeared once. Its antigen is still unknown. CDR3 length: 14 residues. The V segment lost 4 bases and the J segment 4 bases; nucleotides outside the gene matches: 5. Germline assignment: CDR1 SGDLS and CDR2 YYNGEE. The sample was blood, taken before dendritic cell vaccination. The V call is TRBV9, the J call TRBJ2-5; 9 bases map to TRBD2. This TCR was recovered from a human donor with glioblastoma. CDR3: CASSLGLAPETQYF. DNA of the CDR3: TGTGCCAGCAGCCTCGGACTAGCGCCAGAGACCCAGTACTTC.